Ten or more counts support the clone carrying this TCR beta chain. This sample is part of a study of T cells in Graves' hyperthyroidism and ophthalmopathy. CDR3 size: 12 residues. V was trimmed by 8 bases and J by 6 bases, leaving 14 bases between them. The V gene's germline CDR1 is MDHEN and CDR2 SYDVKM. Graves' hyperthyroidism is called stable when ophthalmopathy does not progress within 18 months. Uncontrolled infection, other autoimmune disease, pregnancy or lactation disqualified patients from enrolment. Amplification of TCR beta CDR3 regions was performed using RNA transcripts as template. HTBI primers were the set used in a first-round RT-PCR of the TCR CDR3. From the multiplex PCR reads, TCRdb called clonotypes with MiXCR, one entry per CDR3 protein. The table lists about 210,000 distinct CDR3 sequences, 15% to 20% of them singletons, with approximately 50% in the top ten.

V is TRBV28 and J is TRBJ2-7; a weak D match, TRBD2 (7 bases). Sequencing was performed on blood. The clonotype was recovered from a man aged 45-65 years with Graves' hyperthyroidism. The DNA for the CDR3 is TGTGCCAGCGGGGCGGGGGCCCTCGAGCAGTACTTC. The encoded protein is CASGAGALEQYF.